This T cell receptor beta chain was found in a study of blood T cell repertoires in COVID-19. Across the study: Samples of COVID-19 (acute and convalescent) were obtained from the United States, Italy and Spain.

The germline V gene has CDR1 LNHDA and CDR2 SQIVND (reference sequence). There are 15 residues in the CDR3. Trimming at V came to 4 bases and at J to 7 bases, leaving 9 bases not matched to a gene. As processed by the authors: Amplification with reference gene primers provided the estimates of nucleated cell counts. Profiling relied on immunoSEQ multiplex PCR, and the TCRdb table lists in-frame clones only, not all of them. For V, J and clone size, that table is used; D and trimming come from the DNA. The table includes some 250,000 clones, about 83% detected once. The sequenced material came from peripheral blood. The sequence was collected from a man in his forties or fifties with active or convalescent COVID-19. The rearrangement joins TRBV19 to TRBJ1-5, with 8 bases lining up with TRBD1. This CDR3 is CASSTRRDRGQPQHF. The CDR3 nucleotides read TGTGCCAGTAGTACGAGGAGAGACAGGGGACAGCCCCAGCATTTT.